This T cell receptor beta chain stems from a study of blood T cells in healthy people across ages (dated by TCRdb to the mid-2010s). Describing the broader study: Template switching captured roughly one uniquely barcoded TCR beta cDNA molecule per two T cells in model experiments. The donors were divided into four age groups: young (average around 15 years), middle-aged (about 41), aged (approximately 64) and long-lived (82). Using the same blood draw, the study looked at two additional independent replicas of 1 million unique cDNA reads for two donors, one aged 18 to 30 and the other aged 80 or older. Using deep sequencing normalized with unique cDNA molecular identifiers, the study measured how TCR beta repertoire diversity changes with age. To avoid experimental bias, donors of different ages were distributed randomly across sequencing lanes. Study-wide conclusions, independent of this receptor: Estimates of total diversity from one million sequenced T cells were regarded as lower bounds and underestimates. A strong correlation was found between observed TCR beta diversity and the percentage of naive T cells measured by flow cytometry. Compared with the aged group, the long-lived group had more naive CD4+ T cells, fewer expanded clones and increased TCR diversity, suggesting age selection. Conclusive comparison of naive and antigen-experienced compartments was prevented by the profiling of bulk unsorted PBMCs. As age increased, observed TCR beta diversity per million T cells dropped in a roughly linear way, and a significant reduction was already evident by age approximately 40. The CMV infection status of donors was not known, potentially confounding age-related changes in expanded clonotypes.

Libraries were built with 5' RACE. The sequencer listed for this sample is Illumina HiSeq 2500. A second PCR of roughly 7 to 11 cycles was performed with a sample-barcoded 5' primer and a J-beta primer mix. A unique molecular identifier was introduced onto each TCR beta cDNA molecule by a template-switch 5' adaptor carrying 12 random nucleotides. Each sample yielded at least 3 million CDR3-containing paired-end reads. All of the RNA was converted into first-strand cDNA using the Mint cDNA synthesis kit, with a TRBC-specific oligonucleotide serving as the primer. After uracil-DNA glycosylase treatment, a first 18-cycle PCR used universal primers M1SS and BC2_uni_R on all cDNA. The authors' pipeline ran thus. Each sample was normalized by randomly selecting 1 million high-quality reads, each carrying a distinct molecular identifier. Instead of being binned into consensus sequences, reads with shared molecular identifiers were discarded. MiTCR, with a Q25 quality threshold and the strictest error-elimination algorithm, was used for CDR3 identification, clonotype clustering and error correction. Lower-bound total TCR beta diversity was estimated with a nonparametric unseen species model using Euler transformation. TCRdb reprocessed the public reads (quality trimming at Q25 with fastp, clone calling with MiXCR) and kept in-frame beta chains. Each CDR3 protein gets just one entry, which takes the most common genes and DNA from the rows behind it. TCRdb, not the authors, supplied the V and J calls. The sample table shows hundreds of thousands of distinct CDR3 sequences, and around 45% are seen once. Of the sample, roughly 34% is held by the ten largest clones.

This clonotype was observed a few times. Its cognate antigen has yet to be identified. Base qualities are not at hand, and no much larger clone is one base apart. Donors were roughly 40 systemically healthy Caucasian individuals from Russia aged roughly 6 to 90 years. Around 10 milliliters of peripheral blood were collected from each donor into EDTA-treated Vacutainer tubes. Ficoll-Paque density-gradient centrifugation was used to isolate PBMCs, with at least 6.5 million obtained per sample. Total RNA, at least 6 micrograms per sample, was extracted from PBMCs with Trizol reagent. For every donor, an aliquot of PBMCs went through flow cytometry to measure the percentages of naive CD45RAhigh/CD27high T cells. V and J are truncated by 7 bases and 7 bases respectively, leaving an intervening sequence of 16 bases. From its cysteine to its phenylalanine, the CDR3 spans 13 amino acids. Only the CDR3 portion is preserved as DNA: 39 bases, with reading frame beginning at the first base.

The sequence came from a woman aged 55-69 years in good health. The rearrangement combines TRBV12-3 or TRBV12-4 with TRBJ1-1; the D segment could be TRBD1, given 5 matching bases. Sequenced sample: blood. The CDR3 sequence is CASTVEGHSEAFF. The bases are TGTGCCAGCACCGTGGAGGGGCACAGTGAAGCTTTCTTT.